This T cell receptor (beta chain) was captured by sequencing in a study of cytomegalovirus exposure and HLA in healthy donors. General study points: TCR beta chains numbering 150 to 200 were designated cytomegalovirus-associated. Specific recognition of CMV antigens was confirmed in vitro for a few chains (all CMV-associated).

Clones were sequenced by immunoSEQ multiplex PCR, and TCRdb holds only the in-frame ones, with some missing. The profile covers 60,000 to 85,000 clones, with 96% appearing a single time and around 5% taken by the ten largest. CDR1 and CDR2 from the germline V gene are SNHLY and FYNNEI. The J segment lost 5 bases and the V segment lost 5 bases, leaving 3 bases of the junction unmatched. The CDR3 totals 13 residues. Points on this clone: Its antigen remains unknown.

The chain has TRBV2 and TRBJ2-1; 7 bases agree with TRBD2. Sample: PBMCs. The sequence was collected from a woman under 30 in good health and CMV-seropositive. Here the CDR3 DNA reads TGTGCCAGCAGTCCCCTAGCGGACAATGAGCAGTTCTTC. Protein: CASSPLADNEQFF.